This TCR beta chain was sequenced in a study of blood T cell repertoires in COVID-19. Study context: Researchers got acute and convalescent COVID-19 samples from the United States, Italy and Spain. PBMCs, B-cell-depleted T cells, or T cells were the source of the cDNA or gDNA that made up the material.

As handled by the study authors: Estimation of nucleated cell counts relied on the amplification of reference gene primers. Sequencing used immunoSEQ multiplex PCR; TCRdb keeps in-frame clones, though not all of them. That table furnishes V, J and clone size, whereas the DNA furnished D and trimming. The sample has roughly 140,000 clones; approximately 86% are singletons. This CDR3 comprises 13 residues. V gave up 3 bases and J gave up 8 bases, with 11 bases separating them. The germline CDR1 and CDR2 sequences are SGHNT and YYREEE (reference sequence). The sequence came from a woman aged 40 to 50 with active or convalescent COVID-19. Source material: peripheral blood. J is TRBJ2-2 and V is TRBV5-4; tentatively, D is TRBD1 (5 bases). This CDR3 reads CASSWGPGGELFF. CDR3 sequence (DNA): TGTGCCAGCAGCTGGGGCCCCGGAGGGGAGCTGTTTTTT.